Listed below are T cell receptor beta chains from one sample, sequenced in a study of blood T cells in healthy people across ages. TCRdb itself ran the 5' RACE reads through MiXCR, one entry per CDR3 protein. This table holds around 900,000 distinct CDR3 sequences, 25% to 35% found once. The sample was blood. The source of these receptors is a woman older than 75 in good health. Each CDR3 is given with its conserved first and last residue. A D gene is named only where the DNA matches it firmly. Clone size is given for some rows only: seen once, a few or many times, or a class if the clone is expanded.

j_call: TRBJ2-3; v_call: TRBV3-1; clone_size: NA; d_call: TRBD2; cdr3_nt: TGTGCCAGCTGCCAAACTAGCGGGGGGGATACGCAGTATTTT; cdr3_aa: CASCQTSGGDTQYF
j_call: TRBJ1-1; v_call: TRBV6-2/TRBV6-3; clone_size: NA; d_call: TRBD1; cdr3_nt: TGTGCCAGCAGCCCCCCGGTGGGACAGACTGAAGCTTTCTTT; cdr3_aa: CASSPPVGQTEAFF
j_call: TRBJ2-1; v_call: TRBV7-9; clone_size: many; d_call: TRBD2; cdr3_nt: TGTGCCAGCAGCTTGATTAGCGGGGGATTCCGGAATGAGCAGTTCTTC; cdr3_aa: CASSLISGGFRNEQFF
j_call: TRBJ2-3; v_call: TRBV6-2/TRBV6-3; clone_size: many; d_call: NA; cdr3_nt: TGTGCCAGCAGCTCCCTGACAGGAACACGCACAGATACGCAGTATTTT; cdr3_aa: CASSSLTGTRTDTQYF
j_call: TRBJ1-2; v_call: TRBV20-1; clone_size: many; d_call: NA; cdr3_nt: TGCAGTGTCCCCGCGGCAGGAAGCGGCTACACCTTC; cdr3_aa: CSVPAAGSGYTF
j_call: TRBJ2-1; v_call: TRBV9; clone_size: many; d_call: NA; cdr3_nt: TGTGCCAGCAGCGTAGCTGGGGTGGGGGGTTACAATGAGCAGTTCTTC; cdr3_aa: CASSVAGVGGYNEQFF
j_call: TRBJ2-2; v_call: TRBV12-3/TRBV12-4; clone_size: many; d_call: TRBD1; cdr3_nt: TGTGCCAGCAGTTTGAGGACAGGGGGCGGCGGGGAGCTGTTTTTT; cdr3_aa: CASSLRTGGGGELFF
j_call: TRBJ2-3; v_call: TRBV11-2; clone_size: NA; d_call: NA; cdr3_nt: TGTGCCAGCAGCAATAGTCGGGTTACAGATACGCAGTATTTT; cdr3_aa: CASSNSRVTDTQYF
j_call: TRBJ2-7; v_call: TRBV7-9; clone_size: NA; d_call: TRBD1; cdr3_nt: TGTGCCAGCACCGACGCAGGGACAGGCTCCTACGAGCAGTACTTC; cdr3_aa: CASTDAGTGSYEQYF
j_call: TRBJ2-7; v_call: TRBV28; clone_size: many; d_call: TRBD2; cdr3_nt: TGTGCCAGCAGTTCCACCTCGGGGGGGCTTCTCGAGCAGTACTTC; cdr3_aa: CASSSTSGGLLEQYF
j_call: TRBJ1-2; v_call: TRBV12-5; clone_size: many; d_call: NA; cdr3_nt: TGTGCTAGTGGCACAGAGGGAGCGGGATATGGCTACACCTTC; cdr3_aa: CASGTEGAGYGYTF
j_call: TRBJ2-5; v_call: TRBV14; clone_size: few; d_call: TRBD1; cdr3_nt: TGTGCCAGCAGCCAAGGAGTGTTTAGACAGGGCTCCGAGACCCAGTACTTC; cdr3_aa: CASSQGVFRQGSETQYF
j_call: TRBJ1-2; v_call: TRBV19; clone_size: many; d_call: NA; cdr3_nt: TGTGCCAGTAGTATAGGGGTTGGCAACTATGGCTACACCTTC; cdr3_aa: CASSIGVGNYGYTF
j_call: TRBJ2-5; v_call: TRBV20-1; clone_size: many; d_call: NA; cdr3_nt: TGCAGTGCTAGTGACCCCAGGGGCCCAGAGACCCAGTACTTC; cdr3_aa: CSASDPRGPETQYF
j_call: TRBJ2-7; v_call: TRBV20-1; clone_size: NA; d_call: TRBD2; cdr3_nt: TGCAGTGCTAGAGGACTAGCGGGAGAAAGACTGGGCGAGCAGTACTTC; cdr3_aa: CSARGLAGERLGEQYF
j_call: TRBJ2-4; v_call: TRBV24-1; clone_size: many; d_call: TRBD1; cdr3_nt: TGTGCCACCAGTGATCGGGACAGGGGACACATTCAGTACTTC; cdr3_aa: CATSDRDRGHIQYF
j_call: TRBJ2-1; v_call: TRBV6-4; clone_size: NA; d_call: TRBD2; cdr3_nt: TGTGCCAGCCGCCCGGGAGTGGCTAGCGGGGCCAATGAGCAGTTCTTC; cdr3_aa: CASRPGVASGANEQFF
j_call: TRBJ2-1; v_call: TRBV29-1; clone_size: many; d_call: TRBD1; cdr3_nt: TGCAGCCTCCGCAGGGGATGGGACAGCTACAATGAGCAGTTCTTC; cdr3_aa: CSLRRGWDSYNEQFF
j_call: TRBJ1-2; v_call: TRBV7-2; clone_size: many; d_call: TRBD1; cdr3_nt: TGTGCCAGCAGCCTGACAGGGTTACACTATGGCTACACCTTC; cdr3_aa: CASSLTGLHYGYTF
j_call: TRBJ1-1; v_call: TRBV5-1; clone_size: NA; d_call: NA; cdr3_nt: TGCGCCAGCAGCCCTTTGGCAGGGACGAACACTGAAGCTTTCTTT; cdr3_aa: CASSPLAGTNTEAFF
j_call: TRBJ2-5; v_call: TRBV20-1; clone_size: many; d_call: NA; cdr3_nt: TGCAGTGCTGGAGGTGGGGGACGAGAGACCCAGTACTTC; cdr3_aa: CSAGGGGRETQYF
j_call: TRBJ2-2; v_call: TRBV20-1; clone_size: NA; d_call: NA; cdr3_nt: TGCAGTGCTAGAGGCAGGGGGGTAGCCGGGGAGCTGTTTTTT; cdr3_aa: CSARGRGVAGELFF
j_call: TRBJ1-5; v_call: TRBV20-1; clone_size: few; d_call: NA; cdr3_nt: TGCAGTGCTCTTATCTCCGTCCGGCGGGGCAATCAGCCCCAGCATTTT; cdr3_aa: CSALISVRRGNQPQHF